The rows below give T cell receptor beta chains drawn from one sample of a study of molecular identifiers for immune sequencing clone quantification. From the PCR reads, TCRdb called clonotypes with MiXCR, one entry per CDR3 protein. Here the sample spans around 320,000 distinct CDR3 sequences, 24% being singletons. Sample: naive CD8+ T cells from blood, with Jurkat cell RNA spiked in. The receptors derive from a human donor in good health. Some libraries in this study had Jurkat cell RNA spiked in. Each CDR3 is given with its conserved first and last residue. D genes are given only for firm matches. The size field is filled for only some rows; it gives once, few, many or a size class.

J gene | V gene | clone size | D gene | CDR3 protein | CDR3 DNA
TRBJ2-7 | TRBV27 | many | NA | CASSSGTRFDEQYF | TGTGCCAGCAGTTCCGGGACCCGATTCGACGAGCAGTACTTC
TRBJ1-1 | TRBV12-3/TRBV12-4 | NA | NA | CASSLTSGSWTEAFF | TGTGCCAGCAGTCTGACCAGTGGGTCGTGGACTGAAGCTTTCTTT
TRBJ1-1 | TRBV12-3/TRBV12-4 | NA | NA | CASRQTGFTEAFF | TGTGCCAGCAGACAAACAGGGTTCACTGAAGCTTTCTTT
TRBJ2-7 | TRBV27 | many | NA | CASSLGGTPYEQYF | TGTGCCAGCAGTTTAGGGGGCACCCCCTACGAGCAGTACTTC
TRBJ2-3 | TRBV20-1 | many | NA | CSAETGLEQYF | TGCAGTGCCGAAACAGGGCTAGAGCAGTATTTT
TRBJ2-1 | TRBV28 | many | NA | CASSFRGAYNEQFF | TGTGCCAGCAGTTTTAGGGGCGCCTACAATGAGCAGTTCTTC
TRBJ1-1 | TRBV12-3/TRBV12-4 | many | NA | CASSATEQGEAFF | TGTGCCAGCAGTGCCACCGAACAGGGAGAAGCTTTCTTT
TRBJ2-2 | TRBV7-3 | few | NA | CASSLIPLAGELFF | TGTGCCAGCAGCTTAATTCCCCTAGCGGGGGAGCTGTTTTTT
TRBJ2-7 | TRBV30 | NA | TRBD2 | CAWERELSYEQYF | TGTGCCTGGGAGCGGGAGTTGAGCTACGAGCAGTACTTC
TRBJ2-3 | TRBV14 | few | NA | CASSQVALNTDTQYF | TGTGCCAGCAGCCAAGTCGCCCTTAACACAGATACGCAGTATTTT
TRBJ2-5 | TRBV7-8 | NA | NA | CASSSSGPGETQYF | TGTGCCAGCAGCTCCTCGGGCCCCGGAGAGACCCAGTACTTC
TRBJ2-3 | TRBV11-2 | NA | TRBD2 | CASSMWTSGEGDTQYF | TGTGCCAGCAGCATGTGGACTAGCGGGGAAGGGGATACGCAGTATTTT
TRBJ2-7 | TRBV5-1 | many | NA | CASSHGTSYEQYF | TGCGCCAGCAGCCACGGGACATCCTACGAGCAGTACTTC
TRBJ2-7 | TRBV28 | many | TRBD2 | CASSLTSGAPYEQYF | TGTGCCAGCAGTTTAACTAGCGGAGCCCCCTACGAGCAGTACTTC
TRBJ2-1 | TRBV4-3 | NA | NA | CASSQDPPDSTYNEQFF | TGCGCCAGCAGCCAAGATCCCCCGGACAGTACTTACAATGAGCAGTTCTTC
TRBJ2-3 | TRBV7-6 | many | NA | CASSPTRADTQYF | TGTGCCAGCTCCCCCACAAGGGCAGATACGCAGTATTTT
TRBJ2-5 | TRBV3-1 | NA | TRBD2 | CASSQDQGLAPATQYF | TGTGCCAGCAGCCAAGATCAGGGACTAGCGCCAGCGACCCAGTACTTC
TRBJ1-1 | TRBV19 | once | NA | CASGMGTNTEAFF | TGTGCCAGTGGTATGGGTACGAACACTGAAGCTTTCTTT
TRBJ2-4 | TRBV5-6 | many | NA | CASSPSLGGKNIQYF | TGTGCCAGCAGTCCTTCCCTTGGGGGCAAAAACATTCAGTACTTC
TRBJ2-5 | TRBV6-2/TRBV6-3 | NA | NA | CASSYPNSYQETQYF | TGTGCCAGCAGTTACCCGAACAGCTACCAAGAGACCCAGTACTTC
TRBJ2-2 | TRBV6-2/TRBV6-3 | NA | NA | CASSYLQTQELFF | TGTGCCAGCAGTTACTTACAGACTCAGGAGCTGTTTTTT
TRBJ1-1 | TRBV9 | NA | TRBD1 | CASSATDRPNTEAFF | TGTGCCAGCAGCGCCACGGACAGGCCGAACACTGAAGCTTTCTTT
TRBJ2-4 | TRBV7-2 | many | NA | CASSFFAGAGDIQYF | TGTGCCAGCAGCTTCTTTGCGGGGGCCGGGGACATTCAGTACTTC
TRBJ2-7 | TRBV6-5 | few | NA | CASSYSTSIGEQYF | TGTGCCAGCAGTTACTCGACGTCTATCGGCGAGCAGTACTTC
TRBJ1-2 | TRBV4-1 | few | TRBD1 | CASSPRQGFNAHYGYTF | TGCGCCAGCAGCCCCCGACAGGGGTTCAACGCCCACTATGGCTACACCTTC
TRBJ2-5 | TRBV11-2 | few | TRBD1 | CASSLDFTGDRGQETQYF | TGTGCCAGCAGCTTGGATTTCACGGGGGACAGGGGGCAAGAGACCCAGTACTTC
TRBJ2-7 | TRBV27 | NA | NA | CASSLLAAGVDEQYF | TGTGCCAGCAGTTTATTAGCGGCAGGGGTCGACGAGCAGTACTTC
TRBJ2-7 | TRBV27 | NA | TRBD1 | CASSLSGTGVLEQYF | TGTGCCAGCAGCCTCTCCGGGACAGGGGTGCTCGAGCAGTACTTC
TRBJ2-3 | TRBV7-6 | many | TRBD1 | CASSLAGGVDTQYF | TGTGCCAGCAGCTTGGCAGGGGGCGTGGATACGCAGTATTTT
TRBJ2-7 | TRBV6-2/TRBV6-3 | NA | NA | CASTGAVEQYF | TGTGCCAGCACGGGGGCGGTCGAGCAGTACTTC
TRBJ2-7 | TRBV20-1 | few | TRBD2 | CSARIAGGPSEQYF | TGCAGTGCTAGAATAGCGGGAGGGCCCTCCGAGCAGTACTTC
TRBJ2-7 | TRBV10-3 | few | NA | CAIAGGSSYEQYF | TGTGCCATCGCCGGGGGATCATCCTACGAGCAGTACTTC
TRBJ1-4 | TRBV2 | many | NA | CASSEGALTAEKLFF | TGTGCCAGCAGTGAAGGGGCCCTCACCGCTGAAAAACTGTTTTTT
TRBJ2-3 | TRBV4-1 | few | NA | CASSQDFLEATDTQYF | TGCGCCAGCAGCCAAGATTTCCTAGAGGCCACAGATACGCAGTATTTT
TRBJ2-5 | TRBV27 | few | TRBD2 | CASSPEASGIRETQYF | TGTGCCAGCAGTCCCGAAGCTAGCGGGATTCGGGAGACCCAGTACTTC
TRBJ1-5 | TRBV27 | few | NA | CASSLTQYSNQPQHF | TGTGCCAGCAGTTTGACCCAGTATAGCAATCAGCCCCAGCATTTT
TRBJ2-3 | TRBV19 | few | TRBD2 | CASSGGGADNTQYF | TGTGCCAGTAGCGGGGGAGGGGCTGATAATACGCAGTATTTT
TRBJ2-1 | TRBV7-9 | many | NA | CASSPRSYNEQFF | TGTGCCAGCAGCCCGCGGAGCTACAATGAGCAGTTCTTC
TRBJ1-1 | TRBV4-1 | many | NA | CASRSPTEAFF | TGCGCCAGCAGATCCCCCACTGAAGCTTTCTTT
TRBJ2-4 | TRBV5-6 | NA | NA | CASHRNFLGKNIQYF | TGTGCCAGCCACAGAAACTTTTTGGGCAAAAACATTCAGTACTTC
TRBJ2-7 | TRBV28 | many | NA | CASSYSSYEQYF | TGTGCCAGCAGTTACAGCTCCTACGAGCAGTACTTC